The text below deals with one T cell receptor (beta chain). Its antigen specificity is not known. Within one base of it there is no much larger clone, and no base qualities were kept. Other DNA sequences within the sample encode an identical CDR3. V has 5 bases trimmed and J has 4 bases trimmed; junction bases matching no gene number 5. CDR1 and CDR2 (SGHAT, FQNNGV) derive from the germline V gene. Reading from cysteine to phenylalanine, the CDR3 counts 15 amino acids. Left in the record is the CDR3 DNA by itself, 45 bases read in frame from the first base. The source of the sample is a study of blood T cell repertoires in COVID-19 (TCRdb year 2020). Study-wide context: Collaborator samples came from the United States, Italy and Spain and covered acute and convalescent phases of COVID-19. The prospective study material was composed of cDNA or gDNA derived from T cells, B-cell-depleted T cells, or PBMCs. Deeply sampled blood TCRbeta repertoires from subjects exposed to, actively infected with, or recovered from COVID-19 were included in the dataset. A freely available public database, intended as a resource for researchers studying the immune response to SARS-CoV-2, is where the repertoires were released. The samples were drawn from two sources: the first 160 participants of the ongoing ImmuneRACE study, and 950 to 1,500 subjects contributed by 6 global collaborators. The sample metadata nearly always contained a de-identified subject ID, COVID-19 status, age in years and sex. Where available, HLA class I and class II types were taken from metadata supplied by the sample provider and were not determined by assay-based typing. General study outcomes and caveats: The quantity of clinical and demographic metadata differed by source and by participant and was supplied without curation.

Collaborating institutions collected whole blood in K2EDTA tubes following their own protocols. For TCRbeta analysis, collaborators shipped samples in one of three forms: frozen whole blood, isolated PBMCs, or DNA extracted from either of those sample types. The immunoSEQ Assay, a bias-controlled multiplex PCR, was used to amplify TCRbeta CDR3 regions from genomic DNA. As for the original processing: Nucleated cell counts per sample were estimated from amplification of reference gene primers within the assay. To quantify the absolute abundance of each unique TCRbeta CDR3 rearrangement, sequence reads were collapsed and filtered. Productive Simpson clonality was computed per sample as the square root of Simpson's diversity index over productive rearrangements. In its TCRdb copy, this immuneACCESS table keeps in-frame sequences only and misses some clones. Where compared with another copy, unresolved V genes explain less than half of these, and the others have no known cause. D and trimming were read from the DNA, whereas the V and J calls and clone size are those reported in that table. The sample table shows about 200,000 clones, and about 85% are seen once. Clones ranked in the top ten supply roughly 21% of the sample.

The TCR was taken from a man aged 60 to 69 with active or convalescent COVID-19. The chain is encoded by TRBV11-2 joined to TRBJ2-2; 9 central nucleotides agree with TRBD2. Sequences were obtained from peripheral blood. The DNA sequence is given as TGTGCCAGCAGCCCGGGACTAGCTGGCACCGGGGAGCTGTTTTTT. Its translation is CASSPGLAGTGELFF.